Listed below are T cell receptor beta chains from one sample, sequenced in a study of OX40 agonist ivuxolimab in advanced cancers. Generated by immunoSEQ multiplex PCR, the TCRdb table keeps only in-frame clones and is missing some. The table records about 26,000 clones, roughly 77% of them present only once. Material: CD4+ or CD8+ T cells sorted from blood, obtained in a trial of the OX40 agonist ivuxolimab. These receptors originate from an adult with an advanced solid tumor such as melanoma, head and neck, liver or kidney cancer. Both conserved end residues are part of each CDR3. D genes are given only for firm matches. Only part of the rows carry a size: once, few, many, or a class if the clone is expanded.

D gene,V gene,J gene,clone size,CDR3 DNA,CDR3 protein
NA,TRBV15,TRBJ2-5,NA,TGTGCCACCAGCAGAGACAGGTTTGAGACCCAGTACTTC,CATSRDRFETQYF
NA,TRBV21-1,TRBJ2-5,NA,TGTGCCAGCATCGAGTCGGAGACCCAGTACTTC,CASIESETQYF
NA,TRBV7-9,TRBJ2-1,NA,TGTGCCAGTGAGCCAACAGGGAGCTCCTACAATGAGCAGTTCTTC,CASEPTGSSYNEQFF
TRBD1,TRBV7-6,TRBJ1-1,NA,TGTGCCAGCAGCCCCAGACAGGGTGCGAACACTGAAGCTTTCTTT,CASSPRQGANTEAFF
NA,TRBV11-2,TRBJ2-3,NA,TGTGCCAGCAGCTTAGTTTCCCAGGGGTACACAGATACGCAGTATTTT,CASSLVSQGYTDTQYF
TRBD1,TRBV19,TRBJ2-5,NA,TGTGCCAGTAGACCTAGGGGGCTGGCGGAGACCCAGTACTTC,CASRPRGLAETQYF
NA,TRBV12-5,TRBJ2-1,NA,TGTGCTAGTGGTTTGAGTGGGCGGGGGCCTAAGAATGAGCAGTTCTTC,CASGLSGRGPKNEQFF
TRBD2,TRBV19,TRBJ2-7,NA,TGTGCCAGTAGTATGGGACTAGCGGTCTACGAGCAGTACTTC,CASSMGLAVYEQYF
TRBD1,TRBV27,TRBJ1-3,NA,TGTGCCAGCAGCTCGGGGACAGGGTGGCCTGGAAACACCATATATTTT,CASSSGTGWPGNTIYF
TRBD1,TRBV4-1,TRBJ1-2,NA,TGCGCCAGCAGCCATCCCCGGGACAGGGGGCTGGGTGGCTACACCTTC,CASSHPRDRGLGGYTF
NA,TRBV29-1,TRBJ2-7,NA,TGCAGCGTTGAAGATTTGTACGGGAGCTCCTACGAGCAGTACTTC,CSVEDLYGSSYEQYF
TRBD2,TRBV28,TRBJ2-7,NA,TGTGCCAGCAGAGAGACTAGCGGGAGGCTATACGAGCAGTACTTC,CASRETSGRLYEQYF
NA,TRBV4-1,TRBJ2-7,NA,TGCGCCAGCAGCCAAACTCCGGGACAAGGCCTCGAGCAGTACTTC,CASSQTPGQGLEQYF
NA,TRBV15,TRBJ2-2,many,TGTGCCACCAGCAGAGATCTTGGGAGTTCTAGGGACACCGGGGAGCTGTTTTTT,CATSRDLGSSRDTGELFF
TRBD1,TRBV2,TRBJ2-7,NA,TGTGCCATTGGACAGGGGGATTTATACGAGCAGTACTTC,CAIGQGDLYEQYF
TRBD1,TRBV27,TRBJ2-7,NA,TGTGCCAGCAGTTTACTCCTGGACAGGGTCTTCGAGCAGTACTTC,CASSLLLDRVFEQYF
NA,TRBV6-1,TRBJ2-7,NA,TGTGCCAGCAGTGAAGACAGGGTTGGGGAGCAGTACTTC,CASSEDRVGEQYF
TRBD2,TRBV9,TRBJ2-2,once,TGTGCCAGCAGCAGAGGAGGGGGACTAGCGGGAACCGGGGAGCTGTTTTTT,CASSRGGGLAGTGELFF
TRBD2,TRBV28,TRBJ2-5,NA,TGTGCCAGCACATCGGCAGCGACACTAGCGAAATTAAGAGAGACCCAGTACTTC,CASTSAATLAKLRETQYF
NA,TRBV27,TRBJ2-1,NA,TGTGCCAGCAGTTTAGGGGCACTTCGGACGAACAATGAGCAGTTCTTC,CASSLGALRTNNEQFF
NA,TRBV5-1,TRBJ2-3,NA,TGCGCCAGCAGCCCTGAGGGGGATACGCAGTATTTT,CASSPEGDTQYF
NA,TRBV4-1,TRBJ2-7,NA,TGCGCCAGCAGCCAAGCGACGGATTTTTACGAGCAGTACTTC,CASSQATDFYEQYF
TRBD1,TRBV11-2,TRBJ2-7,NA,TGTGCCAGCAGCCTAGGGACAGACTACTACGAGCAGTACTTC,CASSLGTDYYEQYF
NA,TRBV5-1,TRBJ2-5,NA,TGCGCCAGCAGCTTGGACTGGCCACAAGAGACCCAGTACTTC,CASSLDWPQETQYF
NA,TRBV30,TRBJ1-1,few,TGTGCCTGGAGCAACAACAGGGAGGAGACTGAAGCTTTCTTT,CAWSNNREETEAFF
NA,TRBV4-1,TRBJ2-7,NA,TGCGCCAGCAGCCTTCGGGACTGGAGCTCCTACGAGCAGTACTTC,CASSLRDWSSYEQYF
NA,TRBV5-8,TRBJ1-2,few,TGTGCCAGCAGCTTGGATCGGGTGAACTATGGCTACACCTTC,CASSLDRVNYGYTF
NA,TRBV6-5,TRBJ2-7,NA,TGTGCCAGCAGTTACTCTGTGCCACACTACGAGCAGTACTTC,CASSYSVPHYEQYF
NA,TRBV6-5,TRBJ1-6,NA,TGTGCCAGCAGTCTCGGGACTCACTATAATTCACCCCTCCACTTT,CASSLGTHYNSPLHF
NA,TRBV11-3,TRBJ2-7,NA,TGTGCCAGCAGCTTTCCACTCTCGAGCGAGCAGTACTTC,CASSFPLSSEQYF
NA,TRBV5-1,TRBJ1-1,NA,TGCGCCAGCAGCTTGGCGGGGAACACTGAAGCTTTCTTT,CASSLAGNTEAFF
TRBD2,TRBV5-1,TRBJ2-7,NA,TGCGCCAGCAGCCCGAACCCGGGACTAGCAACCTACGAGCAGTACTTC,CASSPNPGLATYEQYF
NA,TRBV10-3,TRBJ2-5,medium-sized,TGTGCCACGGCGGGGCCGAGTACGAGCCCGTTACAAGAGACCCAGTACTTC,CATAGPSTSPLQETQYF
TRBD1,TRBV28,TRBJ2-7,NA,TGTGCCAGCACCAACAGTGACAGGGGGCACGAGCAGTACTTC,CASTNSDRGHEQYF
NA,TRBV5-1,TRBJ2-7,NA,TGCGCCAGCAGCTTGGGACGGATCCTCTCCTACGAGCAGTACTTC,CASSLGRILSYEQYF
NA,TRBV13,TRBJ1-1,NA,TGTGCCAGCAGCTTAGGCCTGGACTCCGGACCCCACGGCCCTGAAGCTTTCTTT,CASSLGLDSGPHGPEAFF
TRBD2,TRBV28,TRBJ2-5,NA,TGTGCCAGCAGTTTAGCTAGCGGTCGAGAGACCCAGTACTTC,CASSLASGRETQYF
TRBD2,TRBV6-5,TRBJ2-1,NA,TGTGCCAGCAGGGTTACTAGCGGGAGTGGTAAGGAGCAGTTCTTC,CASRVTSGSGKEQFF
TRBD1,TRBV15,TRBJ2-7,NA,TGTGCCACCGGACAGGGGGTCGCCTACGAGCAGTACTTC,CATGQGVAYEQYF
NA,TRBV19,TRBJ1-4,few,TGTGCCAGTAGCCCGGCGAGGGTCGGGGAAAAACTGTTTTTT,CASSPARVGEKLFF
NA,TRBV9,TRBJ2-2,NA,TGTGCCAGCAGCGGGAGCGAGGGCGGGGAGCTGTTTTTT,CASSGSEGGELFF
TRBD2,TRBV7-6,TRBJ2-4,NA,TGTGCCAGCAGCGCTCGATTTACGGCGGGAGGTGCCAAAAACATTCAGTACTTC,CASSARFTAGGAKNIQYF
NA,TRBV9,TRBJ1-1,NA,TGTGCCAGCAGCGTAGATCTGGGGAGTCTTTTGGACACTGAAGCTTTCTTT,CASSVDLGSLLDTEAFF
NA,TRBV6-5,TRBJ2-1,NA,TGTGCCAGCAGCTCTGAAGGGATAAGTAGGCAGTTCTTC,CASSSEGISRQFF
NA,TRBV5-1,TRBJ2-7,NA,TGCGCCAGCAGCTCCACAGGGTACGAGCAGTACTTC,CASSSTGYEQYF
NA,TRBV4-1,TRBJ2-4,NA,TGCGCCAGCAGCCTCCTCGTGGGGGCGGCCAAAAACATTCAGTACTTC,CASSLLVGAAKNIQYF
NA,TRBV5-8,TRBJ1-5,NA,TGTGCCAGCAGCTTTGGGGGGCATAGCAATCAGCCCCAGCATTTT,CASSFGGHSNQPQHF
NA,TRBV6-1,TRBJ2-7,NA,TGTGCCAGCAGCTGGACAGGGAGGGCCTACGAGCAGTACTTC,CASSWTGRAYEQYF
NA,TRBV19,TRBJ1-1,NA,TGTGCCAGTATGAGTTTCAGATTAAACACTGAAGCTTTCTTT,CASMSFRLNTEAFF
NA,TRBV30,TRBJ2-5,NA,TGTGCCTGGAGTGTATCTAGCGCCGAGACCCAGTACTTC,CAWSVSSAETQYF
NA,TRBV5-4,TRBJ2-7,NA,TGTGCCAGCAGCTTCGAGTACGAGCAGTACTTC,CASSFEYEQYF
NA,TRBV7-9,TRBJ2-5,once,TGTGCCAGCGGGTTGGATGGGGAGACCCAGTACTTC,CASGLDGETQYF
NA,TRBV6-1,TRBJ2-7,NA,TGTGCCAGCGCTGGCGAAGGCGGGTCCTACGAGCAGTACTTC,CASAGEGGSYEQYF
NA,TRBV5-6,TRBJ1-5,NA,TGTGCCAGCAGCTATCGACAGGTTCATCAGCCCCAGCATTTT,CASSYRQVHQPQHF
TRBD2,TRBV11-2,TRBJ2-7,NA,TGTGCCAGCAGCTTAGAGTTTAGCGGGGGTTACGAGCAGTACTTC,CASSLEFSGGYEQYF